A single sample is the source of the 22 T cell receptor beta chains below, sequenced in a study of cytomegalovirus exposure and HLA in healthy donors. PCR involved 60 Vbeta and 13 Jbeta primers. The repertoire was sequenced with immunoSEQ multiplex PCR; TCRdb's copy has only in-frame clones and lacks some. The repertoire consists of under 250,000 clones, with around 76% occurring once and the leading ten covering 1.9%. Sequencing was carried out using PBMCs. These TCRs come from a young man in good health and CMV-seronegative.

The V and J genes are TRBV4-1 and TRBJ2-3; TRBD2 matches at 8 bases. CDR3 length: 16 amino acids. After removal of 0 bases from V and 1 base from J, the junction contained 3 bases not matched to a gene. Germline loops: CDR1 MGHRA, CDR2 YSYEKL. The CDR3, as DNA: TGCGCCAGCAGCCAAGAAGAGACTAGCGGCACAGATACGCAGTATTTT. This sequence encodes CASSQEETSGTDTQYF.

V and J are TRBV5-1 and TRBJ2-2, with TRBD2 as a possible D gene (5 bases). The germline gives CDR1 SGHRS, CDR2 YFSETQ. The CDR3 has 14 residues. V lost 6 bases to trimming and J lost 4 bases, with 13 bases between them. CDR3 sequence: CASTAGVGTGELFF. In DNA form, the CDR3 reads TGCGCCAGCACCGCCGGGGTTGGCACCGGGGAGCTGTTTTTT. The whole variable domain, filled in from reference TRBV5-1 and TRBJ2-2, reads KAGVTQTPRYLIKTRGQQVTLSCSPISGHRSVSWYQQTPGQGLQFLFEYFSETQRNKGNFPGRFSGRQFSNSRSEMNVSTLELGDSALYLCASTAGVGTGELFFGEGSRLTVL.

This chain joins TRBV2 and TRBJ1-2; no clear D. The CDR3 consists of 13 residues. Germline CDR1 is SNHLY and CDR2 is FYNNEI. Trimming stripped 6 bases from V and 7 bases from J, with 15 bases between. The CDR3 DNA reads as TGTGCCAGCAGCAGACTTACCTTTGCTGGCTACACCTTC. This translates into CASSRLTFAGYTF.

The chain has TRBV28 and TRBJ2-5; 11 bases map to TRBD2. The V gene end was trimmed by 3 bases and the J gene end by 4 bases; junction bases not matched to a gene: 4. CDR3 length: 15 amino acids. CDR1 MDHEN and CDR2 SYDVKM come from the germline V gene. CDR3 protein: CASSFKLAGAETQYF. In DNA form, the CDR3 reads TGTGCCAGCAGTTTTAAACTAGCGGGAGCAGAGACCCAGTACTTC.

This chain links TRBV5-1 with TRBJ1-3, with TRBD1 as a possible D gene (6 bases). The germline V and J ends were trimmed by 3 bases and 0 bases, with 16 bases remaining between them. The CDR3 is 17 amino acids. Germline V gives CDR1 SGHRS, CDR2 YFSETQ. CDR3 nucleotide sequence: TGCGCCAGCAGCTCAAGGGGACACGGACACTCTGGAAACACCATATATTTT. As protein: CASSSRGHGHSGNTIYF.

The sample holds a few counts of this clone. The J gene is TRBJ2-1, the V gene TRBV4-1, with 8 bases lining up with TRBD1. Trimming cost V 3 bases and J 4 bases; bases outside gene matches: 5. CDR1 is MGHRA, CDR2 YSYEKL, per germline. The CDR3 extends over 15 amino acids. CDR3 loop: CASSQLRDRYNEQFF. DNA for the CDR3: TGCGCCAGCAGCCAGCTCCGGGACAGGTACAATGAGCAGTTCTTC.

V usage is TRBV19 and J usage is TRBJ2-7; 8 bases map to TRBD1. This CDR3 is 12 amino acids long. Germline V CDR1 and CDR2: LNHDA, SQIVND (reference sequence). The J segment lost 6 bases and the V segment lost 5 bases, leaving 3 bases of the junction unmatched. The DNA of the CDR3 is TGTGCCAGTAGTGGACAGGGCTCCGAGCAGTACTTC. It is translated as CASSGQGSEQYF. The full variable domain, its missing parts supplied by reference TRBV19 and TRBJ2-7, is DGGITQSPKYLFRKEGQNVTLSCEQNLNHDAMYWYRQDPGQGLRLIYYSQIVNDFQKGDIAEGYSVSREKKESFPLTVTSAQKNPTAFYLCASSGQGSEQYFGPGTRLTVT.

This clone appeared a few times. The V and J genes are TRBV5-1 and TRBJ2-7; TRBD1 is a possible D gene (7 bases). Germline CDR1 reads SGHRS; CDR2 reads YFSETQ. This CDR3 comprises 14 residues. Trimming cost V 0 bases and J 3 bases, with 10 bases left between them. CDR3 residues: CASSLGQGGYEQYF. Here the CDR3 DNA reads TGCGCCAGCAGCTTGGGACAGGGAGGCTACGAGCAGTACTTC.

This clone has just one count. The V gene is TRBV7-9, the J gene TRBJ2-1; perhaps TRBD2 as D (6 bases). Looked up from germline, CDR1 is SEHNR and CDR2 is FQNEAQ (reference sequence). With 5 bases removed from V and 7 bases from J, the gap between germline ends came to 15 bases. The CDR3 has 14 residues. The CDR3 is CASSQGLAKNEQFF. The CDR3 DNA is TGTGCCAGCAGCCAAGGGCTAGCGAAAAATGAGCAGTTCTTC.

The chain couples TRBV7-9 to TRBJ2-7, with a possible D match to TRBD2 (8 bases). The ends were cut back, 3 bases at V and 1 base at J, with 13 bases in the middle. The V gene's germline CDR1 is SEHNR and CDR2 FQNEAQ (reference sequence). The length of the CDR3 is 15 residues. The CDR3 DNA reads TGTGCCAGCAGCTTGCGGGGGGACAGTTCCTACGAGCAGTACTTC. Translated: CASSLRGDSSYEQYF.

This clone was seen just once. V usage is TRBV4-2 and J usage is TRBJ2-2, with 12 positions matching TRBD1. Looked up from germline, CDR1 is LGHNA and CDR2 is YNFKEQ. The CDR3 runs 16 residues. With 3 bases clipped from V and 3 bases from J, the junction kept 2 bases outside the gene matches. CDR3 sequence (DNA): TGTGCCAGCAGCCAGGGACAGGGGGCCCACACCGGGGAGCTGTTTTTT. Translated: CASSQGQGAHTGELFF.

The chain combines TRBV10-3 with TRBJ2-3, with 7 bases identical to TRBD2. V gave up 3 bases and J gave up 5 bases; unmatched junction bases: 8. CDR3 length equals 15 residues. Per the germline V gene, CDR1 is ENHRY and CDR2 is SYGVKD. Here the CDR3 DNA reads TGTGCCATCAGTGATACTAGCGCCGCGGGAGATACGCAGTATTTT. Its protein product is CAISDTSAAGDTQYF.

This clone was counted once. This rearrangement joins TRBV5-4 to TRBJ2-3; 8 positions match TRBD2. This CDR3 comprises 15 residues. Germline trimming cut 4 bases from V and 5 bases from J; bases unmatched to any gene: 9. Germline V gives CDR1 SGHNT, CDR2 YYREEE (reference sequence). The CDR3 DNA sequence: TGTGCCAGCAGCCTCCGGGGGGGGCGCTTAGATACGCAGTATTTT. It encodes CASSLRGGRLDTQYF.

This chain connects TRBV11-2 to TRBJ2-5; TRBD2 might be the D (5 bases). The germline CDR1 and CDR2 sequences are SGHAT and FQNNGV. There are 11 residues in the CDR3. Between the trimmed V and J ends, which lost 4 bases and 13 bases, there was a span of 13 bases. The CDR3 bases are TGTGCCAGCAGCTCAGGCCGGGGTCCGTACTTC. Its translation is CASSSGRGPYF. The entire variable domain, with the rest obtained from reference TRBV11-2 and TRBJ2-5, is as follows: EAGVAQSPRYKIIEKRQSVAFWCNPISGHATLYWYQQILGQGPKLLIQFQNNGVVDDSQLPKDRFSAERLKGVDSTLKIQPAKLEDSAVYLCASSSGRGPYFGPGTRLLVL.

The CDR3 DNA reads as TGCGCCAGCAGCTTGGATCGTACGATCGTAGCGGGTGGCTACACCTTC. Its translation: CASSLDRTIVAGGYTF. V usage is TRBV5-1 and J usage is TRBJ1-2; no firm D call. Germline V lookup: CDR1 SGHRS, CDR2 YFSETQ. The V end was cut by 0 bases, the J end by 7 bases, with 19 bases between. This CDR3 is 16 amino acids long.

The rearrangement links TRBV9 to TRBJ1-2, with D maybe TRBD1 (5 bases). Trimming stripped 0 bases from V and 4 bases from J, with 13 bases between. CDR3 size: 15 residues. Germline V gives CDR1 SGDLS, CDR2 YYNGEE. CDR3 amino acids: CASSVAVRASYGYTF. In DNA, the CDR3 is TGTGCCAGCAGCGTAGCTGTCAGGGCTTCCTATGGCTACACCTTC.

This clone was counted a few times. This sequence joins TRBV10-1 and TRBJ2-1; 9 bases fit TRBD2. CDR3 length: 16 amino acids. The V and J ends lost 3 bases and 9 bases, in that order; junction bases with no gene match: 12. Germline V CDR1 and CDR2: WNHNN, SYGVQD (reference sequence). The CDR3 spells CASSDSRLAGVVEQFF. The CDR3 nucleotides read TGCGCCAGCAGTGATAGCAGATTAGCGGGAGTAGTTGAGCAGTTCTTC.

V and J are TRBV9 and TRBJ2-7; 13 nucleotides line up with TRBD2. This CDR3 contains 15 residues. The V segment lost 4 bases and the J segment 7 bases; nucleotides outside the gene matches: 8. Germline CDR1 SGDLS, CDR2 YYNGEE. Here the CDR3 reads CASSPRTSGRREQYF. CDR3 sequence (DNA): TGTGCCAGCAGCCCTCGGACTAGCGGGAGAAGGGAGCAGTACTTC. Looking up the rest from reference TRBV9 and TRBJ2-7 gives the full variable domain: DSGVTQTPKHLITATGQRVTLRCSPRSGDLSVYWYQQSLDQGLQFLIQYYNGEERAKGNILERFSAQQFPDLHSELNLSSLELGDSALYFCASSPRTSGRREQYFGPGTRLTVT.

The chain combines TRBV10-3 with TRBJ2-3; a weak D match, TRBD2 (5 bases). The CDR3 runs to 11 residues. Trimming removed 10 bases from V and 6 bases from J, with 11 bases in between. The germline CDR1 and CDR2 sequences are ENHRY and SYGVKD. As DNA, the CDR3 is TGTGCCACCCTCGGGATGGATACGCAGTATTTT. Translation: CATLGMDTQYF.

The rearrangement joins TRBV27 to TRBJ2-1; D not resolved. The CDR3 covers 13 residues. Trimming took 3 bases from V and 7 from J, leaving 10 bases between them. Germline V gene data show CDR1 as MNHEY and CDR2 as SMNVEV (reference sequence). The CDR3 coding sequence is TGTGCCAGCAGTTTCGGTTTTCCGAATGAGCAGTTCTTC. Its translation: CASSFGFPNEQFF.

This clone has just a few counts. V gene TRBV28 combines with J gene TRBJ2-1, with D possibly being TRBD1 (6 bases). From germline, CDR1 is MDHEN and CDR2 SYDVKM. The CDR3 has 13 amino acids. V shed 3 bases and J shed 8 bases, with 11 bases lying between them. CDR3 loop: CASSFQGLYEQFF. CDR3 nucleotide sequence: TGTGCCAGCAGTTTTCAGGGGTTGTATGAGCAGTTCTTC.

With respect to this clone: The junction and the germline gene differ at one end; a read error may be behind it. This sequence joins TRBV25-1 and TRBJ1-6, with TRBD1 identical over 9 bases. The CDR3 covers 13 residues. From germline, CDR1 is MGHDK and CDR2 SYGVNS. The CDR3 is CASSGQGSSSLHF. Written as DNA, the CDR3 is TGTGCCAGCTCGGGACAGGGTTCTTCATCCCTCCACTTT.